The 20 T cell receptor beta chains below were found in one sample sequenced in a study of T cells after yellow fever vaccination. MiXCR, applied by TCRdb to the 5' RACE reads, yields one record per CDR3 protein. The sample includes hundreds of thousands of distinct CDR3 sequences, about 9.5% of them seen just once. The sequencing here drew on PBMCs, taken on the day of the first yellow fever vaccination. These receptors were obtained from a man younger than 35 who received the YFV17D yellow fever vaccine.

This clonotype was picked up a small number of times. The chain is built from TRBV5-1 and TRBJ2-2; D may correspond to TRBD1 or TRBD2 (5 bases each). V was cut by 2 bases and J by 6 bases, with 11 bases left in between. The length of the CDR3 is 14 residues. Germline V lookup: CDR1 SGHRS, CDR2 YFSETQ. The CDR3 reads CASSLLTGPGELFF. The CDR3 region has the DNA TGCGCCAGCAGCTTACTGACGGGGCCCGGGGAGCTGTTTTTT.

The V gene is TRBV14, the J gene TRBJ1-2; TRBD1 matches 10 bases. CDR1 is SGHDN and CDR2 is FVKESK in the germline V gene. The CDR3 contains 12 residues. Trimming removed 6 bases from V and 8 bases from J; junction bases left unmatched: 3. CDR3 amino acids: CASRTGGGGYTF. The CDR3 bases are TGTGCCAGCAGGACAGGGGGCGGCGGCTACACCTTC. Variable domain in full (rest from reference TRBV14 and TRBJ1-2): EAGVTQFPSHSVIEKGQTVTLRCDPISGHDNLYWYRRVMGKEIKFLLHFVKESKQDESGMPNNRFLAERTGGTYSTLKVQPAELEDSGVYFCASRTGGGGYTFGSGTRLTVV.

The V and J genes are TRBV7-2 and TRBJ1-1; 11 positions agree with TRBD1. CDR1 and CDR2 (germline): SGHTA, FQGNSA. J lost 5 bases, V lost 5 bases, and 7 bases had no gene match. There are 15 residues in the CDR3. CDR3 in amino acids: CASSGTGGVATEAFF. The CDR3 region has the DNA TGTGCCAGCAGCGGGACAGGGGGTGTCGCGACTGAAGCTTTCTTT.

This clonotype has ten or more counts. The rearrangement links TRBV7-2 to TRBJ2-7; D is perhaps TRBD1 (5 bases). The CDR3 sequence is 14 residues long. Germline V gene lookup returns CDR1 SGHTA and CDR2 FQGNSA. Deletions cut 1 base from V and 6 bases from J, with 13 bases between. The CDR3 sequence is CASSLVGSTGEQYV. In DNA form, the CDR3 reads TGTGCCAGCAGCTTAGTCGGCAGTACAGGCGAGCAGTACGTC.

This clonotype was seen many times. The chain employs TRBV29-1 and TRBJ2-5; 8 nucleotides align to TRBD1. Germline CDR1 is SQVTM and CDR2 is ANQGSEA. Unmatched junction bases numbered 9, after V lost 5 bases and J lost 4 bases. This CDR3 spans 14 amino acids. CDR3 in DNA: TGCAGCGTTACGGAGGGGACAGGTTTAGAGACCCAGTACTTC. Translating it yields CSVTEGTGLETQYF.

CDR3 residues: CASSHHSGQVAGADTQYF. The CDR3 DNA follows: TGTGCCAGCAGCCACCACTCCGGCCAGGTAGCGGGTGCAGATACGCAGTATTTT. The genes are TRBV7-8 and TRBJ2-3; 7 bases agree with TRBD2. After removal of 5 bases from V and 4 bases from J, the junction contained 18 bases not matched to a gene. The germline V gene has CDR1 SGHVS and CDR2 FQNEAQ. There are 18 residues in the CDR3.

The V gene is TRBV13, the J gene TRBJ2-1; D not certain. The V end was cut by 5 bases, the J end by 6 bases, with 8 bases between. Germline-derived CDR1 and CDR2 are PRHDT and FYEKMQ (reference sequence). This CDR3 is built from 12 residues. The CDR3 spells CASSLVFNEQFF. The CDR3 coding sequence is TGTGCCAGCAGCCTAGTATTCAATGAGCAGTTCTTC.

This clonotype turned up a few times. In DNA form, the CDR3 reads TGTGCCAGCAGGTATTACGGAAAAACAGGACTCCGACTCCCCTACAATGAGCAGTTCTTC. Amino acids: CASRYYGKTGLRLPYNEQFF. The V and J genes are TRBV12-3 or TRBV12-4 and TRBJ2-1, with D perhaps matching TRBD1 or TRBD2 (5 bases each). V lost 6 bases and J lost 2, with 29 bases in between. The CDR3 runs to 20 residues.

This clonotype was counted between two and nine times. The V call is TRBV20-1, the J call TRBJ2-7, with D tentatively TRBD1 or TRBD2 (6 bases each). This CDR3 has 13 residues. Per the germline V gene, CDR1 is DFQATT and CDR2 is SNEGSKA (reference sequence). V dropped 1 base and J dropped 2 bases, with 9 bases sitting between them. The CDR3 loop is CSARVGGPYEQYF. In DNA, the CDR3 is TGCAGTGCTAGAGTTGGGGGGCCCTACGAGCAGTACTTC.

This chain uses TRBV19 with TRBJ2-6; TRBD1 is a possible D gene (6 bases). The CDR3 loop spans 17 amino acids. The germline V gene encodes CDR1 LNHDA and CDR2 SQIVND (reference sequence). Trimming took 5 bases from V and 0 from J, leaving 14 bases between them. For the CDR3, the DNA is TGTGCCAGTAGTGGTGGACAGAGGCGCTCTGGGGCCAACGTCCTGACTTTC. Its translation is CASSGGQRRSGANVLTF.

The rearrangement links TRBV18 to TRBJ1-2; D call uncertain. V was cut by 2 bases and J by 2 bases, with 15 bases left in between. Germline V gives CDR1 KGHSH, CDR2 LQKENI. The CDR3 is made up of 16 amino acids. As DNA, the CDR3 is TGTGCCAGCTCACCAATGGAGGCAGTAACCAACTATGGCTACACCTTC. This gives the protein CASSPMEAVTNYGYTF.

Concerning this clonotype: A much bigger clone sits one base away, suggesting this may be a read error. The V gene is TRBV10-3, the J gene TRBJ2-1, with a weak D call TRBD2 (7 bases). Germline CDR1 and CDR2: ENHRY and SYGVKD. Trimming cost V 4 bases and J 11 bases, with 18 bases left between them. The CDR3 extends over 14 amino acids. The CDR3 DNA sequence: TGTGCCATCAGTGGACCGGGGGGCTCTACCAAGCAGTTCTTC. Amino acids: CAISGPGGSTKQFF.

The chain recombines TRBV10-3 with TRBJ2-3; 11 bases align to TRBD2. CDR3 length: 18 amino acids. Germline values: CDR1 ENHRY, CDR2 SYGVKD. V lost 4 bases and J lost 1; bases outside the gene matches: 10. The CDR3 bases are TGTGCCATCAGTGCCAGACTAGCGGGGCAATCGCGCACAGATACGCAGTATTTT. The encoded protein is CAISARLAGQSRTDTQYF.

This clonotype was counted between two and nine times. The chain carries TRBV5-1 and TRBJ1-1; maybe TRBD1 (6 bases). Germline values: CDR1 SGHRS, CDR2 YFSETQ. Between the trimmed V and J ends, which lost 6 bases and 5 bases, there was a span of 29 bases. The CDR3 runs 18 residues. CDR3 sequence: CASKSGQLGGTGRTEAFF. The CDR3 DNA is TGCGCCAGCAAGTCCGGACAGCTTGGCGGTACGGGAAGAACTGAAGCTTTCTTT.

This clonotype was seen a few times. The V and J genes are TRBV12-3 or TRBV12-4 and TRBJ2-7; tentatively, D is TRBD2 (6 bases). This CDR3 comprises 14 residues. V was pared by 3 bases and J by 2 bases, with 11 bases between. DNA for the CDR3: TGTGCCAGCAGTTTTTCGGGACTCACCTACGAGCAGTACTTC. It encodes CASSFSGLTYEQYF.

In its sample, this clonotype was seen a few times. Possible read error: a much larger clone is one base away. This chain links TRBV7-3 with TRBJ2-1; TRBD2 aligns across 12 bases. This CDR3 is built from 15 residues. CDR1 and CDR2 (germline): SGHTA, FQGTGA. V shed 5 bases and J 5 bases; nucleotides not matched to a gene: 4. The CDR3 is CASSPTSGGHNEQFF. The CDR3, as DNA: TGTGCCAGCAGCCCGACTAGCGGGGGCCACAATGAGCAGTTCTTC.

The chain uses TRBV7-2 and TRBJ1-2; D remains unclear. The V end was cut by 1 base, the J end by 4 bases, with 7 bases between. The CDR3 is 13 residues long. Germline-derived CDR1 and CDR2 are SGHTA and FQGNSA. The CDR3, as DNA: TGTGCCAGCAGCTTAGTACAGCTCTATGGCTACACCTTC. Encoded protein: CASSLVQLYGYTF. Variable domain in full (rest from reference TRBV7-2 and TRBJ1-2): GAGVSQSPSNKVTEKGKDVELRCDPISGHTALYWYRQSLGQGLEFLIYFQGNSAPDKSGLPSDRFSAERTGGSVSTLTIQRTQQEDSAVYLCASSLVQLYGYTFGSGTRLTVV.

This sequence joins TRBV7-9 and TRBJ1-1; D not resolved. The CDR3 is 12 amino acids. CDR1 SEHNR and CDR2 FQNEAQ come from the germline V gene (reference sequence). Trimming took 4 bases from V and 11 from J, leaving 14 bases between them. The CDR3 reads CASSYRDPQAFF. CDR3 bases: TGTGCCAGCAGCTACCGGGATCCGCAGGCTTTCTTT.

The chain is built from TRBV6-1 and TRBJ1-5; D call uncertain. Deletions cut 6 bases from V and 3 bases from J, with 9 bases between. The CDR3 contains 13 residues. The germline gives CDR1 MNHNS, CDR2 SASEGT. The CDR3 region has the DNA TGTGCCAGCAGGCAGGTTTACAATCAGCCCCAGCATTTT. Translated: CASRQVYNQPQHF.

This clonotype was counted a few times. The J gene is TRBJ2-1, the V gene TRBV4-2; 11 bases fit TRBD2. CDR1 and CDR2 (germline): LGHNA, YNFKEQ. This CDR3 spans 15 amino acids. With V trimmed by 0 bases and J by 5 bases, 0 bases remained unmatched. The CDR3 nucleotides are TGTGCCAGCAGCCAAGATAGCGGGGGGGACAATGAGCAGTTCTTC. It is translated as CASSQDSGGDNEQFF.